The next 25 T cell receptor beta chains were all read from a single sample in a study of T cells after yellow fever vaccination. TCRdb re-called the 5' RACE reads through MiXCR, storing one row per CDR3 protein. In the table there are some 300,000 distinct CDR3 sequences, around 8.1% of which are singletons. The sequencing here drew on PBMCs, taken roughly 46 days after the first yellow fever vaccination. The receptor source for this set is a man younger than 35 who received the YFV17D yellow fever vaccine.

The chain is built from TRBV6-5 and TRBJ2-5; 8 positions agree with TRBD1. The junction had 11 bases not matched to a gene; V was cut back by 3 bases and J by 5 bases. This CDR3 region has 16 residues. Germline V CDR1 and CDR2: MNHEY, SVGAGI. The DNA for the CDR3 is TGTGCCAGCAGTTATTGGCCCCAGGGGGCGGGGGAGACCCAGTACTTC. This gives the protein CASSYWPQGAGETQYF.

In this sample, this clonotype turned up many times. This chain joins TRBV6-4 and TRBJ2-6; D call uncertain. CDR1 is MRHNA and CDR2 is SNTAGT in the germline V gene. Trimming pared 3 bases from V and 0 bases from J, leaving 9 bases between. The CDR3 spans 16 residues. CDR3 sequence reads: CASSESSRSGANVLTF. CDR3 bases: TGTGCCAGCAGTGAATCCTCACGCTCTGGGGCCAACGTCCTGACTTTC.

This clonotype has a handful of counts. The chain uses TRBV7-9 and TRBJ2-2; no reliable D call. Deletions cut 5 bases from V and 1 base from J, with 8 bases between. CDR3 length equals 14 residues. CDR1 and CDR2 from the germline V gene are SEHNR and FQNEAQ (reference sequence). The CDR3 DNA reads TGTGCCAGCAGCCCGAAGTTGAACACCGGGGAGCTGTTTTTT. Its protein product is CASSPKLNTGELFF.

This clonotype has only a few counts. J is TRBJ2-7 and V is TRBV6-2 or TRBV6-3; 7 bases agree with TRBD1. Germline V gene lookup returns CDR1 MNHEY and CDR2 SVGEGT. V dropped 7 bases and J dropped 1; count of bases not matched to a gene: 13. This CDR3 spans 16 amino acids. The chain's CDR3 is CASTPIQGESSYEQYF. The DNA for the CDR3 is TGTGCCAGCACTCCAATCCAGGGGGAGAGTTCCTACGAGCAGTACTTC.

The sample holds a few counts of this clonotype. J is TRBJ2-7 and V is TRBV5-1; possible D gene TRBD1, 5 bases. The germline V gene has CDR1 SGHRS and CDR2 YFSETQ. The V end was cut by 4 bases, the J end by 1 base, with 12 bases between. This CDR3 region has 14 residues. CDR3 sequence reads: CASSPAPGSYEQYV. The CDR3 DNA reads TGCGCCAGCAGCCCCGCTCCAGGGTCCTACGAGCAGTACGTC.

This clonotype was found many times. The chain has TRBV9 and TRBJ2-5; tentatively, D is TRBD2 (6 bases). Trimming took off 0 bases at V and 1 base at J, with 10 bases between the two ends. The CDR3 is 15 residues long. Germline V gene lookup returns CDR1 SGDLS and CDR2 YYNGEE. CDR3 sequence: CASSVGGAAQETQYF. CDR3 coding DNA: TGTGCCAGCAGCGTAGGCGGGGCTGCCCAAGAGACCCAGTACTTC. Full variable domain (missing parts from reference TRBV9 and TRBJ2-5): DSGVTQTPKHLITATGQRVTLRCSPRSGDLSVYWYQQSLDQGLQFLIQYYNGEERAKGNILERFSAQQFPDLHSELNLSSLELGDSALYFCASSVGGAAQETQYFGPGTRLLVL.

V is TRBV7-6 and J is TRBJ2-5; 11 nucleotides agree with TRBD2. This CDR3 is 20 amino acids long. CDR1 is SGHVS, CDR2 FNYEAQ, per germline. The trim removed 1 base at V and 1 base at J, leaving 14 bases unmatched. CDR3 bases: TGTGCCAGCAGCTTAGTTCCTAGCGGGGGGTCACCGAGAGTCCAAGAGACCCAGTACTTC. Translation gives CASSLVPSGGSPRVQETQYF.

This chain uses TRBV9 with TRBJ1-2; D perhaps matches TRBD1 (6 bases). The CDR3 sequence is 13 residues long. CDR1 SGDLS and CDR2 YYNGEE come from the germline V gene. The V and J ends lost 0 bases and 10 bases respectively, with 13 bases between them. The CDR3, as DNA: TGTGCCAGCAGCGTAGTACAGGGTATTGACTACACCTTC. The encoded protein is CASSVVQGIDYTF.

This sequence joins TRBV10-3 and TRBJ2-3; 8 nucleotides line up with TRBD2. Germline CDR1 reads ENHRY; CDR2 reads SYGVKD. V shed 6 bases and J 6 bases; nucleotides not matched to a gene: 11. The length of the CDR3 is 15 residues. CDR3 loop: CAIRDGGAGADTQYF. The CDR3 DNA sequence: TGTGCCATCAGGGACGGTGGAGCGGGAGCGGATACGCAGTATTTT.

The table lists this clonotype with a few counts. The J gene is TRBJ2-2, the V gene TRBV19, with TRBD2 as a possible D gene (6 bases). Looked up from germline, CDR1 is LNHDA and CDR2 is SQIVND (reference sequence). Trimming left V 7 bases short and J 5 bases short, with 17 bases between. CDR3 length equals 15 residues. CDR3 in amino acids: CASTVLGGRTGELFF. The CDR3 coding sequence is TGTGCCAGTACCGTTTTGGGGGGAAGGACCGGGGAGCTGTTTTTT.

This chain uses TRBV12-3 or TRBV12-4 with TRBJ2-7; D gene unclear. The CDR3 has 15 residues. Trimming pared 3 bases from V and 6 bases from J, leaving 18 bases between. CDR3 protein: CASSFGSLAYCEQYV. DNA of the CDR3: TGTGCCAGCAGTTTCGGCAGTTTGGCCTACTGCGAGCAGTACGTC.

This clonotype was counted between two and nine times. This chain joins TRBV23-1 and TRBJ2-1; 7 nucleotides match TRBD1. TRBV23-1 is known as an ORF, though its function is uncertain. The CDR3 is made up of 19 amino acids. J gave up 6 bases and V 0 bases, and 17 bases lay outside the gene matches. CDR3 loop: CASSQSPQGIVQRPNEQFF. In nucleotides, the CDR3 is TGCGCCAGCAGTCAATCACCACAGGGGATTGTGCAACGTCCCAATGAGCAGTTCTTC.

This clonotype was observed a handful of times. The genes are TRBV5-4 and TRBJ2-7; TRBD2 aligns across 8 bases. Trimming took 4 bases from V and 0 from J; bases not matched to a gene: 9. CDR1 SGHNT and CDR2 YYREEE come from the germline V gene (reference sequence). CDR3 length: 16 amino acids. The CDR3 reads CASSPSSGKGSYEQYF. The CDR3 region has the DNA TGTGCCAGCAGCCCAAGTAGCGGGAAAGGCTCCTACGAGCAGTACTTC.

The chain recombines TRBV6-5 with TRBJ2-5; 12 positions agree with TRBD2. Per the germline V gene, CDR1 is MNHEY and CDR2 is SVGAGI. This CDR3 is built from 17 residues. Trimming removed 0 bases from V and 1 base from J; junction bases left unmatched: 3. The CDR3: CASSYSGTSGRQETQYF. The CDR3 DNA reads as TGTGCCAGCAGTTACTCGGGGACTAGCGGGCGCCAAGAGACCCAGTACTTC.

The chain joins TRBV5-6 to TRBJ1-6; tentatively, D is TRBD1 (6 bases). Germline assignment: CDR1 SGHDT and CDR2 YYEEEE. The CDR3 extends over 15 amino acids. V gave up 4 bases and J gave up 6 bases, with 14 bases separating them. In DNA, the CDR3 is TGTGCCAGCAGCATACAGGGTTTTTTTAATTCACCCCTCCACTTT. Residues: CASSIQGFFNSPLHF.

Only a few counts were recorded for this clonotype. The chain is built from TRBV5-4 and TRBJ2-5; D possibly matches TRBD1 or TRBD2 (6 bases each). Deletions cut 1 base from V and 6 bases from J, with 10 bases between. The germline V gene encodes CDR1 SGHNT and CDR2 YYREEE (reference sequence). The CDR3 covers 13 residues. CDR3 protein: CASSLKGGKTQYF. The CDR3 region has the DNA TGTGCCAGCAGCTTGAAAGGGGGGAAGACCCAGTACTTC.

This clonotype was seen many times. The CDR3 sequence: CSARSGLHEQYF. CDR3 nucleotide sequence: TGCAGTGCTAGATCTGGTCTCCACGAGCAGTACTTC. V is TRBV20-1 and J is TRBJ2-7; D not certain. V dropped 2 bases and J dropped 5 bases, with 10 bases sitting between them. The CDR3 spans 12 residues. Germline values: CDR1 DFQATT, CDR2 SNEGSKA (reference sequence).

This clonotype has at least ten counts. The chain uses TRBV5-1 and TRBJ2-3; tentatively, D is TRBD1 (5 bases). In germline, CDR1 is SGHRS, CDR2 YFSETQ. Trimming removed 2 bases from V and 5 bases from J, with 6 bases in between. The CDR3 sequence is 12 residues long. CDR3 region: CASSFQGDTQYF. The CDR3, as DNA: TGCGCCAGCAGCTTTCAGGGAGATACGCAGTATTTT.

The chain links TRBV2 to TRBJ2-7; D remains ambiguous. Trimming pared 6 bases from V and 0 bases from J, leaving 6 bases between. The germline V gene encodes CDR1 SNHLY and CDR2 FYNNEI. This CDR3 spans 12 amino acids. The CDR3 bases are TGTGCCAGCAGGACGGCCTCCTACGAGCAGTACGTC. This translates into CASRTASYEQYV.

Ten or more counts support this clonotype. The gene calls are TRBV20-1 and TRBJ2-2; D is uncertain. The CDR3 has 14 amino acids. The V and J ends lost 2 bases and 5 bases respectively, with 12 bases between them. The V gene's germline CDR1 is DFQATT and CDR2 SNEGSKA (reference sequence). The CDR3 nucleotides are TGCAGTGCTAGAACTACGCTAGGGACCGGGGAGCTGTTTTTT. It is translated as CSARTTLGTGELFF.

The rearrangement joins TRBV9 to TRBJ1-4; D unresolved. The CDR3 contains 15 residues. Germline lookup yields CDR1 SGDLS and CDR2 YYNGEE. V lost 4 bases and J 2 bases, leaving 12 bases between the germline ends. The CDR3 here is CASSTSADTNEKLFF. CDR3 DNA: TGTGCCAGCAGCACGTCAGCTGATACTAATGAAAAACTGTTTTTT.

This clonotype was picked up a small number of times. The chain carries TRBV7-9 and TRBJ1-2; no clear D gene. There are 13 residues in the CDR3. V lost 0 bases and J lost 8, with 10 bases in between. Germline V gene lookup returns CDR1 SEHNR and CDR2 FQNEAQ (reference sequence). Here the CDR3 reads CASSLAITAGYTF. As DNA, the CDR3 is TGTGCCAGCAGCTTAGCTATAACAGCCGGCTACACCTTC.

A few counts support this clonotype. V and J are TRBV5-5 and TRBJ2-7; no clear D. Germline V lookup: CDR1 SGHKS, CDR2 YYEKEE (reference sequence). This CDR3 region has 14 residues. Trimming shortened V by 0 bases and J by 2 bases, and 9 bases separated the two germline ends. This chain's CDR3 is CASSLGGFAYEQYV. The CDR3 bases are TGTGCCAGCAGCTTGGGTGGGTTCGCCTACGAGCAGTACGTC.

Only a few counts were recorded for this clonotype. The chain combines TRBV7-9 with TRBJ2-2, with a possible D match to TRBD2 (6 bases). The V and J ends lost 4 bases and 2 bases respectively, with 11 bases between them. The length of the CDR3 is 15 residues. Germline V gene data show CDR1 as SEHNR and CDR2 as FQNEAQ (reference sequence). The CDR3 sequence: CASSSGLPNTGELFF. The DNA of the CDR3 is TGTGCCAGCAGCTCGGGACTTCCCAACACCGGGGAGCTGTTTTTT.

The V gene is TRBV4-3, the J gene TRBJ1-1; D possibly corresponds to TRBD1 (6 bases). The ends were cut back, 4 bases at V and 5 bases at J, with 11 bases in the middle. Germline loops: CDR1 LGHNA, CDR2 YSLEER. The CDR3 runs to 13 residues. The chain's CDR3 is CASSPQGRTEAFF. As DNA, the CDR3 is TGCGCCAGCAGCCCACAGGGTCGTACTGAAGCTTTCTTT.